The 18 T cell receptor beta chains given below trace back to one sample, sequenced in a study of blood T cell repertoires in COVID-19. Profiled with immunoSEQ multiplex PCR; TCRdb holds only in-frame clones, not every one. The table has roughly 120,000 clones, around 86% seen once. The sequenced sample consisted of peripheral blood. The receptor set was obtained from a human donor in a cohort sampled during active COVID-19.

This chain joins TRBV5-6 and TRBJ1-2, with TRBD1 matching over 8 bases. V was pared by 4 bases and J by 5 bases, with 10 bases of the junction left unmatched. Per the germline V gene, CDR1 is SGHDT and CDR2 is YYEEEE. The CDR3 contains 15 residues. DNA for the CDR3: TGTGCCAGCAGCGTCGGACAGGGAGGAACTTATGGCTACACCTTC. It translates to CASSVGQGGTYGYTF.

A single count supports this clone. V usage is TRBV5-1 and J usage is TRBJ2-6; TRBD1 aligns across 7 bases. CDR1 is SGHRS, CDR2 YFSETQ, per germline. The J segment lost 2 bases and the V segment lost 4 bases, leaving 3 bases of the junction unmatched. The CDR3 extends over 15 amino acids. In DNA, the CDR3 is TGCGCCAGCAGCATGACAGGGCCTGGGGCCAACGTCCTGACTTTC. It yields the protein CASSMTGPGANVLTF. Based on the CDR3 plus reference TRBV5-1 and TRBJ2-6, the full variable domain is KAGVTQTPRYLIKTRGQQVTLSCSPISGHRSVSWYQQTPGQGLQFLFEYFSETQRNKGNFPGRFSGRQFSNSRSEMNVSTLELGDSALYLCASSMTGPGANVLTFGAGSRLTVL.

This chain uses TRBV19 with TRBJ2-1, with 7 positions matching TRBD2. There are 14 residues in the CDR3. The V segment lost 5 bases and the J segment 6 bases; nucleotides outside the gene matches: 7. CDR1 and CDR2 from the germline V gene are LNHDA and SQIVND (reference sequence). The DNA for the CDR3 is TGTGCCAGTAGTTTTGTGTTAGCGGGCAATGAGCAGTTCTTC. Protein sequence: CASSFVLAGNEQFF.

The chain links TRBV21-1 to TRBJ2-7; TRBD2 is taken as the D call from the table, unchecked against the DNA. TRBV21-1 is a pseudogene. The CDR3 length is 17 residues. CDR3 coding DNA: TGTGCCAGCAGTGGACTAGCGGGTCCTTTCCGAGGCTACGAGCAGTACTTC. This codes for CASSGLAGPFRGYEQYF.

The gene calls are TRBV18 and TRBJ2-7, with a tentative D call TRBD2 (5 bases). V gave up 3 bases and J gave up 2 bases, with 14 bases separating them. Germline CDR1 KGHSH, CDR2 LQKENI. The CDR3 runs 15 residues. The CDR3 nucleotides read TGTGCCAGCTCACCGCTAGGAGGAGATACCTACGAGCAGTACTTC. It specifies CASSPLGGDTYEQYF.

The chain joins TRBV3-1 (or the pseudogene TRBV3-2) to TRBJ2-7; the D gene is possibly TRBD2 (6 bases). The CDR3 has 15 residues. V was clipped by 1 base and J by 2 bases, with 12 bases between them. The germline V gene has CDR1 LGHDT and CDR2 YNNKEL (reference sequence). The CDR3 spells CASSQALAGPYEQYF. For the CDR3, the DNA is TGTGCCAGCAGCCAAGCTTTGGCGGGGCCCTACGAGCAGTACTTC.

The chain is built from TRBV24-1 and TRBJ2-1; 8 nucleotides agree with TRBD2. This CDR3 contains 15 residues. Germline V lookup: CDR1 KGHDR, CDR2 SFDVKD. Germline trimming cut 4 bases from V and 4 bases from J; bases unmatched to any gene: 5. CDR3 residues: CATSDGTSGYNEQFF. DNA of the CDR3: TGTGCCACCAGTGACGGCACTAGCGGTTACAATGAGCAGTTCTTC.

The gene calls are TRBV27 and TRBJ2-7, with TRBD2 matching 8 bases. Germline V gives CDR1 MNHEY, CDR2 SMNVEV (reference sequence). This CDR3 has 14 residues. V lost 0 bases, J lost 4 bases, and 2 bases stayed unmatched. Written as DNA, the CDR3 is TGTGCCAGCAGTTTATCCGGGAGGGGTTACGAGCAGTACTTC. It encodes CASSLSGRGYEQYF.

The chain links TRBV3-1 (or the pseudogene TRBV3-2) to TRBJ2-7; D gene ambiguous. Germline-derived CDR1 and CDR2 are LGHDT and YNNKEL (reference sequence). The CDR3 covers 13 residues. V lost 0 bases and J lost 2, with 5 bases in between. The CDR3 spells CASSQDGAYEQYF. In nucleotides, the CDR3 is TGTGCCAGCAGCCAAGATGGAGCCTACGAGCAGTACTTC.

The genes are TRBV7-2 and TRBJ2-3; TRBD2 aligns across 7 bases. Trimming took 5 bases from V and 4 from J; bases not matched to a gene: 9. CDR1 SGHTA and CDR2 FQGNSA come from the germline V gene. The CDR3 sequence is 15 residues long. This chain's CDR3 is CASSAGWTRADTQYF. DNA for the CDR3: TGTGCCAGCAGCGCGGGGTGGACTAGAGCAGATACGCAGTATTTT.

V usage is TRBV3-1 (or the pseudogene TRBV3-2) and J usage is TRBJ2-1; 9 bases match TRBD2. The CDR3 consists of 14 residues. Germline V gene lookup returns CDR1 LGHDT and CDR2 YNNKEL (reference sequence). The J segment lost 7 bases and the V segment lost 8 bases, leaving 9 bases of the junction unmatched. The CDR3 DNA is TGTGCCAGCGGTATAGCGGGAGTGAGAAATGAGCAGTTCTTC. Amino acid sequence: CASGIAGVRNEQFF.

In DNA form, the CDR3 reads TGTGCCAGCAGTTGGGGACTTCGTGGCTACACCTTC. This gives the protein CASSWGLRGYTF. This sequence joins TRBV12-3 or TRBV12-4 and TRBJ1-2; D is possibly TRBD1 (5 bases). CDR3 length: 12 amino acids. V dropped 4 bases and J dropped 7 bases, with 10 bases sitting between them.

This clone has only a few counts. The V call is TRBV10-1, the J call TRBJ1-1, with 8 bases identical to TRBD1. Germline V gives CDR1 WNHNN, CDR2 SYGVQD (reference sequence). CDR3 length: 16 residues. V was pared by 2 bases and J by 1 base, with 6 bases of the junction left unmatched. CDR3 protein: CASSEPDRDWNTEAFF. The CDR3 bases are TGCGCCAGCAGTGAGCCGGACAGGGATTGGAACACTGAAGCTTTCTTT.

This clone was counted only a few times. The rearrangement joins TRBV19 to TRBJ1-5, with 10 bases that match TRBD1. The germline V gene has CDR1 LNHDA and CDR2 SQIVND (reference sequence). J gave up 11 bases and V 6 bases, and 16 bases lay outside the gene matches. CDR3 length: 16 residues. CDR3 coding DNA: TGTGCCAGTAGATCGAGGGACAGGGGAAGCTATTCAGCCCAGCATTTT. Protein product: CASRSRDRGSYSAQHF.

J is TRBJ2-1 and V is TRBV19; 9 bases agree with TRBD1. Looked up from germline, CDR1 is LNHDA and CDR2 is SQIVND (reference sequence). The CDR3 totals 16 residues. Trimming removed 5 bases from V and 6 bases from J; junction bases left unmatched: 11. CDR3 residues: CASSPQGASPPNEQFF. DNA for the CDR3: TGTGCCAGTAGTCCACAGGGGGCGTCCCCCCCCAATGAGCAGTTCTTC.

The chain is built from TRBV12-5 and TRBJ2-3, with 10 bases matching TRBD2. The V and J ends lost 2 bases and 0 bases, in that order; junction bases with no gene match: 14. Germline CDR1 is LGHNT and CDR2 is FRNRAP. There are 20 residues in the CDR3. CDR3 protein: CASGLLRWTSGTPSTDTQYF. The CDR3 DNA follows: TGTGCTAGTGGTTTGCTGAGATGGACTAGCGGAACTCCTAGCACAGATACGCAGTATTTT.

The chain links TRBV6-2 or TRBV6-3 to TRBJ2-3; TRBD2 matches at 15 bases. J lost 2 bases, V lost 5 bases, and 5 bases had no gene match. The CDR3 spans 17 residues. CDR1 is MNHEY and CDR2 is SVGEGT in the germline V gene. The CDR3 loop reads CASSGTSGGITTDTQYF. The CDR3 DNA is TGTGCCAGCAGTGGGACTAGCGGGGGGATTACCACAGATACGCAGTATTTT.

Only one count was recorded for this clone. V usage is TRBV7-7 and J usage is TRBJ2-2; perhaps TRBD1 as D (6 bases). The V end lost 4 bases, the J end lost 2 bases, and 17 bases lay between the germline ends. Germline V gene data show CDR1 as SSHAT and CDR2 as FNYEAQ (reference sequence). This CDR3 has 17 residues. As DNA, the CDR3 is TGTGCCAGCAGCTCGGGGATATCGGGACAAAACACCGGGGAGCTGTTTTTT. Protein sequence: CASSSGISGQNTGELFF.